Shown below are 27 T cell receptor beta chains from a single sample sequenced in a study of OX40 agonist ivuxolimab in advanced cancers. The table came from immunoSEQ multiplex PCR; TCRdb's copy has only in-frame clones and leaves some out. The sample shows 30,000 to 35,000 clones, 65% to 80% of them seen only once. This specimen was CD4+ or CD8+ T cells sorted from blood, taken in a trial of the OX40 agonist ivuxolimab. The source is an adult with an advanced solid tumor such as melanoma, head and neck, liver or kidney cancer.

The rearrangement joins TRBV19 to TRBJ1-6; TRBD1 might be the D (5 bases). V dropped 2 bases and J dropped 5 bases, with 10 bases sitting between them. This CDR3 spans 15 amino acids. In germline, CDR1 is LNHDA, CDR2 SQIVND (reference sequence). The DNA of the CDR3 is TGTGCCAGTAGTATAAACACAGGAGATAATTCACCCCTCCACTTT. Amino acid sequence: CASSINTGDNSPLHF.

J is TRBJ1-5 and V is TRBV6-5; D is undetermined. The V gene's germline CDR1 is MNHEY and CDR2 SVGAGI. Trimming left V 6 bases short and J 2 bases short, with 8 bases between. CDR3 size: 13 residues. The CDR3 protein is CASSREGNQPQHF. CDR3 coding DNA: TGTGCCAGCAGCCGAGAGGGCAATCAGCCCCAGCATTTT.

The chain combines TRBV5-1 with TRBJ2-1; the D is unclear. Trimming took 4 bases from V and 0 from J, leaving 11 bases between them. The CDR3 spans 15 residues. From germline, CDR1 is SGHRS and CDR2 YFSETQ. In DNA, the CDR3 is TGCGCCAGCAGCCAGAGTACGGCCTCCTACAATGAGCAGTTCTTC. Translation: CASSQSTASYNEQFF.

The chain uses TRBV30 and TRBJ1-6; D uncertain. Between the trimmed V and J ends, which lost 3 bases and 3 bases, there was a span of 9 bases. CDR1 and CDR2 from the germline V gene are GTSNPN and SVGIG (reference sequence). The CDR3 covers 14 residues. This chain's CDR3 is CAWRTSVYNSPLHF. DNA for the CDR3: TGTGCCTGGAGGACTTCCGTCTATAATTCACCCCTCCACTTT. Variable domain in full (rest from reference TRBV30 and TRBJ1-6): SQTIHQWPATLVQPVGSPLSLECTVEGTSNPNLYWYRQAAGRGLQLLFYSVGIGQISSEVPQNLSASRPQDRQFILSSKKLLLSDSGFYLCAWRTSVYNSPLHFGNGTRLTVT.

This rearrangement joins TRBV7-9 to TRBJ1-4; D is possibly TRBD1 (5 bases). The CDR3 has 14 amino acids. The V gene's germline CDR1 is SEHNR and CDR2 FQNEAQ (reference sequence). Trimming took off 5 bases at V and 7 bases at J, with 14 bases between the two ends. The CDR3 DNA sequence: TGTGCCAGCAGCGCTCGGGGGAAACTTGAAAAACTGTTTTTT. Translating gives CASSARGKLEKLFF.

J is TRBJ1-3 and V is TRBV19; no clear D gene. V gave up 5 bases and J gave up 4 bases, with 6 bases separating them. The V gene's germline CDR1 is LNHDA and CDR2 SQIVND (reference sequence). The CDR3 loop spans 12 amino acids. The chain's CDR3 is CASSRRGNTIYF. DNA for the CDR3: TGTGCCAGTAGTCGCAGGGGAAACACCATATATTTT.

The chain links TRBV18 to TRBJ2-5; 7 bases map to TRBD1. The J call could be wrong; TRBJ2-7 is a better fit for the DNA end. Germline lookup yields CDR1 KGHSH and CDR2 LQKENI. The CDR3 runs 13 residues. CDR3 sequence (DNA): TGTGCCAGCTCACCACCGACAGGGTACGAGCAGTACTTC. Amino acid sequence: CASSPPTGYEQYF.

Here the CDR3 reads CASSQGWGTDTQYF. The CDR3 coding sequence is TGCGCCAGCAGCCAAGGGTGGGGCACAGATACGCAGTATTTT. V and J are TRBV4-1 and TRBJ2-3; D is unclear. The germline V gene encodes CDR1 MGHRA and CDR2 YSYEKL. The CDR3 loop spans 14 amino acids. V lost 1 base and J 1 base, leaving 6 bases between the germline ends.

The V gene is TRBV19, the J gene TRBJ1-1; 9 nucleotides line up with TRBD1. J gave up 2 bases and V 6 bases, and 4 bases lay outside the gene matches. Germline CDR1 reads LNHDA; CDR2 reads SQIVND (reference sequence). The CDR3 is made up of 14 amino acids. DNA of the CDR3: TGTGCCAGTAGGGGACAGGGCGCAAACACTGAAGCTTTCTTT. Translation: CASRGQGANTEAFF. The complete variable domain, with remaining parts taken from reference TRBV19 and TRBJ1-1, reads DGGITQSPKYLFRKEGQNVTLSCEQNLNHDAMYWYRQDPGQGLRLIYYSQIVNDFQKGDIAEGYSVSREKKESFPLTVTSAQKNPTAFYLCASRGQGANTEAFFGQGTRLTVV.

This clone was detected once. The chain combines TRBV7-9 with TRBJ2-1; 12 bases are shared with TRBD2. The CDR3 sequence is 14 residues long. V shed 6 bases, J shed 7 bases, and the junction held 4 bases outside the gene matches. Germline CDR1 reads SEHNR; CDR2 reads FQNEAQ (reference sequence). The CDR3 coding sequence is TGTGCCAGCAGGACTAGCGGGGGTGTAAATGAGCAGTTCTTC. Translation gives CASRTSGGVNEQFF.

By sample fraction, this clone is medium-sized. V gene TRBV5-6 combines with J gene TRBJ2-4, with D tentatively TRBD2 (5 bases). The germline V gene encodes CDR1 SGHDT and CDR2 YYEEEE. V dropped 0 bases and J dropped 0 bases, with 13 bases sitting between them. There are 17 residues in the CDR3. The CDR3 DNA reads as TGTGCCAGCAGCTTGGAGGCGATGGAGGTAGCCAAAAACATTCAGTACTTC. Amino acids: CASSLEAMEVAKNIQYF.

CDR3 DNA: TGTGCCAGCAGTGCAAGCCATCAAGAGACCCAGTACTTC. Translation gives CASSASHQETQYF. J is TRBJ2-5 and V is TRBV2; no clear D. This CDR3 spans 13 amino acids. Trimming removed 4 bases from V and 2 bases from J, with 8 bases in between. From germline, CDR1 is SNHLY and CDR2 FYNNEI. Drawing the rest from reference TRBV2 and TRBJ2-5, the complete variable domain is EPEVTQTPSHQVTQMGQEVILRCVPISNHLYFYWYRQILGQKVEFLVSFYNNEISEKSEIFDDQFSVERPDGSNFTLKIRSTKLEDSAMYFCASSASHQETQYFGPGTRLLVL.

V is TRBV7-2 and J is TRBJ2-3; TRBD1 matches 7 bases. V shed 3 bases, J shed 4 bases, and the junction held 7 bases outside the gene matches. The CDR3 runs to 15 residues. The germline V gene encodes CDR1 SGHTA and CDR2 FQGNSA. CDR3 sequence: CASSFRQGLADTQYF. CDR3 nucleotides: TGTGCCAGCAGCTTTCGACAGGGTTTAGCAGATACGCAGTATTTT.

The chain links TRBV7-9 to TRBJ2-7; the D is unclear. V gave up 1 base and J gave up 6 bases, with 16 bases separating them. Looked up from germline, CDR1 is SEHNR and CDR2 is FQNEAQ (reference sequence). This CDR3 is built from 15 residues. Here the CDR3 reads CASSLVGIARIEQYF. CDR3 DNA sequence: TGTGCCAGCAGCTTAGTGGGGATCGCGAGGATCGAGCAGTACTTC. Full variable domain (missing parts from reference TRBV7-9 and TRBJ2-7): DTGVSQNPRHKITKRGQNVTFRCDPISEHNRLYWYRQTLGQGPEFLTYFQNEAQLEKSRLLSDRFSAERPKGSFSTLEIQRTEQGDSAMYLCASSLVGIARIEQYFGPGTRLTVT.

The chain uses TRBV19 and TRBJ1-3; 9 positions agree with TRBD1. Looked up from germline, CDR1 is LNHDA and CDR2 is SQIVND (reference sequence). The CDR3 totals 18 residues. J lost 1 base, V lost 3 bases, and 10 bases had no gene match. The DNA for the CDR3 is TGTGCCAGTAGTATCCTCAACAGGGGGCGAAAGTCTGGAAACACCATATATTTT. This translates into CASSILNRGRKSGNTIYF.

The chain uses TRBV29-1 and TRBJ2-2, with TRBD2 as a possible D gene (6 bases). CDR3 length: 13 amino acids. Germline CDR1 and CDR2: SQVTM and ANQGSEA. V lost 3 bases and J lost 3, with 8 bases in between. The CDR3 reads CSVDWGDTGELFF. The CDR3 bases are TGCAGCGTTGACTGGGGGGACACCGGGGAGCTGTTTTTT.

This chain links TRBV11-2 with TRBJ2-3; 7 nucleotides match TRBD1. Germline CDR1 reads SGHAT; CDR2 reads FQNNGV. The CDR3 has 14 amino acids. With 5 bases clipped from V and 2 bases from J, the junction kept 4 bases outside the gene matches. The CDR3 sequence: CASSTQGVTDTQYF. CDR3 in DNA: TGTGCCAGCAGCACCCAGGGGGTCACAGATACGCAGTATTTT.

As to this clone: Compared with germline, one end of the junction differs, possibly owing to a read error. The chain recombines TRBV6-1 with TRBJ1-6; D is unresolved. Germline-derived CDR1 and CDR2 are MNHNS and SASEGT. The CDR3 has 17 amino acids. CDR3 region: CAISESKVGEAYSPLHF. The CDR3 nucleotides are TGTGCCATCAGTGAGTCGAAAGTTGGGGAGGCATATTCACCCCTCCACTTT.

The chain carries TRBV19 and TRBJ1-2; maybe TRBD1 (5 bases). CDR1 is LNHDA, CDR2 SQIVND, per germline (reference sequence). Trimming stripped 2 bases from V and 4 bases from J, with 11 bases between. There are 14 residues in the CDR3. As DNA, the CDR3 is TGTGCCAGTAGTATAATGGAGACAGCCTATGGCTACACCTTC. Encoded protein: CASSIMETAYGYTF.

The rearrangement links TRBV29-1 to TRBJ2-5; the match to TRBD2 covers 12 bases. This CDR3 has 16 residues. The V gene's germline CDR1 is SQVTM and CDR2 ANQGSEA. Trimming removed 8 bases from V and 2 bases from J; junction bases left unmatched: 12. The CDR3 loop is CSYNLAGGRSQETQYF. The CDR3 bases are TGCAGCTATAATCTAGCGGGGGGGCGTTCGCAAGAGACCCAGTACTTC.

The chain recombines TRBV18 with TRBJ2-4; D uncertain. Trimming took off 3 bases at V and 5 bases at J, with 8 bases between the two ends. The germline gives CDR1 KGHSH, CDR2 LQKENI. This CDR3 comprises 13 residues. CDR3 sequence (DNA): TGTGCCAGCTCACCTATGTCTGAAAACATTCAGTACTTC. It specifies CASSPMSENIQYF.

The chain's CDR3 is CASSLSGGGSETQYF. DNA for the CDR3: TGTGCCAGCAGCTTATCGGGCGGGGGATCTGAGACCCAGTACTTC. The V call is TRBV7-6, the J call TRBJ2-5; TRBD2 agrees at 7 bases. CDR1 SGHVS and CDR2 FNYEAQ come from the germline V gene. The V segment lost 2 bases and the J segment 5 bases; nucleotides outside the gene matches: 8. The CDR3 contains 15 residues. Variable domain in full (rest from reference TRBV7-6 and TRBJ2-5): GAGVSQSPRYKVTKRGQDVALRCDPISGHVSLYWYRQALGQGPEFLTYFNYEAQQDKSGLPNDRFSAERPEGSISTLTIQRTEQRDSAMYRCASSLSGGGSETQYFGPGTRLLVL.

This clone occurred once. The chain links TRBV5-5 to TRBJ2-7; 7 bases align to TRBD1. CDR3 length: 14 amino acids. V lost 2 bases to trimming and J lost 5 bases; unmatched junction nucleotides: 7. Looked up from germline, CDR1 is SGHKS and CDR2 is YYEKEE (reference sequence). The DNA of the CDR3 is TGTGCCAGCAGCTTTCGCGACAGGGTTAACGAGCAGTACTTC. Amino acid sequence: CASSFRDRVNEQYF.

The chain couples TRBV7-2 to TRBJ1-1; possibly TRBD1 for D (5 bases). Per the germline V gene, CDR1 is SGHTA and CDR2 is FQGNSA. V lost 5 bases and J lost 5, with 12 bases in between. This CDR3 spans 13 amino acids. CDR3 nucleotides: TGTGCCAGCAGCCCGACCGGGGCGACTGAAGCTTTCTTT. The encoded protein is CASSPTGATEAFF.

The chain carries TRBV7-9 and TRBJ1-1; D is undetermined. Germline lookup yields CDR1 SEHNR and CDR2 FQNEAQ (reference sequence). V was clipped by 0 bases and J by 1 base, with 6 bases between them. CDR3 length equals 14 residues. The CDR3 DNA follows: TGTGCCAGCAGCTTAGCGGGCCAGAACACTGAAGCTTTCTTT. It is translated as CASSLAGQNTEAFF.

CDR3 sequence: CAISATGQGAGNEQFF. CDR3 sequence (DNA): TGTGCCATCAGTGCCACGGGACAGGGGGCGGGAAATGAGCAGTTCTTC. The chain is built from TRBV10-3 and TRBJ2-1; 12 bases line up with TRBD1. The V and J ends lost 4 bases and 7 bases, in that order; junction bases with no gene match: 8. The CDR3 is made up of 16 amino acids. Germline lookup yields CDR1 ENHRY and CDR2 SYGVKD.

The chain uses TRBV25-1 and TRBJ2-3; D is unclear. Germline V gives CDR1 MGHDK, CDR2 SYGVNS. This CDR3 is built from 14 residues. V was cut by 2 bases and J by 3 bases, with 9 bases left in between. CDR3: CASSEAYQTDTQYF. For the CDR3, the DNA is TGTGCCAGCAGTGAAGCTTATCAGACAGATACGCAGTATTTT.